This TCR beta chain was sequenced in a study of cytomegalovirus exposure and HLA in healthy donors. Study findings and constraints: Published work reported that the classifier diagnosed cytomegalovirus status with high specificity and sensitivity. Across donors, presence/absence analyses took sequencing depth to be roughly uniform.

PCR employed 60 Vbeta and 13 Jbeta primers. Sequencing was performed with immunoSEQ multiplex PCR; in TCRdb, only in-frame clones are kept and a portion is missing. The sample shows approximately 170,000 clones, 78% of them seen only once. The CDR3 extends over 15 amino acids. Trimming cost V 3 bases and J 2 bases, with 12 bases left between them. CDR1 LNHDA and CDR2 SQIVND come from the germline V gene (reference sequence). Concerning this clone itself: Its antigen is undetermined.

The specimen sequenced was PBMCs. The chain links TRBV19 to TRBJ2-3, with a weak D call TRBD2 (6 bases). The clonotype originates from a woman between 40 and 55 years old in good health and CMV-seropositive. The CDR3 here is CASSIIGGSTDTQYF. In DNA, the CDR3 is TGTGCCAGTAGTATTATCGGGGGATCCACAGATACGCAGTATTTT.